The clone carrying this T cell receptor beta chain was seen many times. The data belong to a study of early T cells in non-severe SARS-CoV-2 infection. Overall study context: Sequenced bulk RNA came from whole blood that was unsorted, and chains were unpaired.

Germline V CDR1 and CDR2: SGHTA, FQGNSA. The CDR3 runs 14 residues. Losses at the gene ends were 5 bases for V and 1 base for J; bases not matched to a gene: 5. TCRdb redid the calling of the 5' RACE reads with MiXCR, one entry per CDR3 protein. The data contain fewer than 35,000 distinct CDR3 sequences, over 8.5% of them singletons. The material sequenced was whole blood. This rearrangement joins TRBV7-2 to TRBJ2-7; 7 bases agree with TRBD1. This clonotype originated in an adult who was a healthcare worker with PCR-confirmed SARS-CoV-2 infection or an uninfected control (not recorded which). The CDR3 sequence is CASSIRTGSYEQYF. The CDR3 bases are TGTGCCAGCAGCATCCGGACAGGTTCCTACGAGCAGTACTTC. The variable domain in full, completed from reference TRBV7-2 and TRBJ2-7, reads GAGVSQSPSNKVTEKGKDVELRCDPISGHTALYWYRQSLGQGLEFLIYFQGNSAPDKSGLPSDRFSAERTGGSVSTLTIQRTQQEDSAVYLCASSIRTGSYEQYFGPGTRLTVT.